This TCR beta chain was identified in a study of blood T cell repertoires in COVID-19 (dated by TCRdb to between 2020 and 2021). About the study as a whole: The collaborator samples originated in the United States, Italy and Spain and spanned the acute and convalescent phases of COVID-19. Samples were obtained from the ongoing ImmuneRACE study (first 160 participants) and from 950 to 1,500 subjects provided by 6 global collaborators. The prospective study material was composed of cDNA or gDNA derived from T cells, B-cell-depleted T cells, or PBMCs. A freely available public database, intended as a resource for researchers studying the immune response to SARS-CoV-2, is where the repertoires were released. Subjects who had been exposed to COVID-19, were actively infected with it, or had recovered from it provided the deeply sampled blood TCRbeta repertoires that made up the dataset. Nearly every sample came with metadata listing a de-identified subject ID, COVID-19 status, age in years and sex. Where available, HLA class I and class II types were taken from metadata supplied by the sample provider and were not determined by assay-based typing.

Participants in the prospective study were enrolled through a virtual design, were aged about 18 to 90 years, and lived in approximately 25 United States geographic areas. In the prospective study, participants were assigned to cohorts based on the clinical history participants reported in a screening survey and a study questionnaire. For ImmuneRACE Cohort 3, a participant was defined as recovered based on two consecutive negative NP/OP PCR tests, clearance by a healthcare professional, or resolution of symptoms. In the prospective study, whole blood, serum and a nasopharyngeal or oropharyngeal swab were collected from each participant by mobile phlebotomists. Over a roughly 2-month period, participants in the prospective study had the option of providing additional blood draws and questionnaires. Prospective study blood samples were shipped either frozen or at room temperature before DNA extraction.

TCRbeta CDR3 regions were amplified from genomic DNA using the immunoSEQ Assay, a bias-controlled multiplex PCR. Regarding the original processing steps: The number of nucleated cells in each sample was estimated from the amplification of reference gene primers within the assay. To quantify the absolute abundance of each unique TCRbeta CDR3 rearrangement, sequence reads were collapsed and filtered. For each sample, productive Simpson clonality was calculated as the square root of Simpson's diversity index over productive rearrangements. In its TCRdb copy, this immuneACCESS table keeps in-frame sequences only and misses some clones. Where compared with another copy, unresolved V genes explain less than half of these, and the others have no known cause. The V and J calls and clone size are taken from that table; D and trimming were inferred from the DNA. This sample has 200,000 to 300,000 clones in its table, and around 84% of those were observed once. The top ten clones comprise 1.5% to 2% of the sample.

Study-wide findings and limitations: The amount of clinical and demographic metadata varied by source and participant and was provided uncurated.

V lost 3 bases and J lost 0 bases; the stretch between them is 9 bases long. The CDR1 and CDR2 encoded by the germline V gene are ENHRY and SYGVKD. The CDR3 goes from the cysteine to the phenylalanine over 14 residues. The DNA shown is the 42-base CDR3, in frame from base 1. With respect to this clone: The specificity of this receptor is unknown. No per-base quality is available; no much larger clone lies one base away.

Recombination connected TRBV10-3 to TRBJ2-7; D gene: possibly TRBD2, on 5 matching bases. The receptor comes from a man aged 35-49 years who had recovered from COVID-19. The specimen sequenced was PBMCs or T cells enriched from blood (not recorded which). At the DNA level, the sequence is TGTGCCATCAGTGACCCTGCGGGCTCCTACGAGCAGTACTTC. This encodes CAISDPAGSYEQYF.